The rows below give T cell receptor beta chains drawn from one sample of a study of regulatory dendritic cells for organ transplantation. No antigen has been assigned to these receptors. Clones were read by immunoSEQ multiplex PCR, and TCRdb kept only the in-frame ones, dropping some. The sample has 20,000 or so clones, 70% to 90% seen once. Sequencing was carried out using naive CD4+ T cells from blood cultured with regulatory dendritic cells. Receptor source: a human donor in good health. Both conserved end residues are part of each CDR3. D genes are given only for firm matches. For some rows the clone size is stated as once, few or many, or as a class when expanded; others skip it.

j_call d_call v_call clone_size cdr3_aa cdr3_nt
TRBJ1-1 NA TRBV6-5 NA CASSYSMPDSGSAFF TGTGCCAGCAGTTACTCGATGCCGGACAGTGGGTCGGCTTTCTTT
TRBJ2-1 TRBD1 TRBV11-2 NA CASSLGQGVREQFF TGTGCCAGCAGCCTAGGACAGGGGGTAAGAGAGCAGTTCTTC
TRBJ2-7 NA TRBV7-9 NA CASSLRVSYEQYF TGTGCCAGCAGCTTAAGGGTCTCCTACGAGCAGTACTTC
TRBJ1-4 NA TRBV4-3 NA CASSQDEAVNEKLFF TGCGCCAGCAGCCAAGACGAAGCAGTTAATGAAAAACTGTTTTTT
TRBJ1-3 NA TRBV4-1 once CASSHASSSGNTIYF TGCGCCAGCAGCCATGCCTCGAGCTCTGGAAACACCATATATTTT
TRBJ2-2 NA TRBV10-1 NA CASMKDKNTGELFF TGCGCCAGCATGAAGGACAAGAACACCGGGGAGCTGTTTTTT
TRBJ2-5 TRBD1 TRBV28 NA CASSSGTGGAGGLETQYF TGTGCCAGCAGCTCCGGGACAGGGGGCGCTGGGGGCTTGGAGACCCAGTACTTC
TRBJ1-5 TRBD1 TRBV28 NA CASSDRASNQSQHF TGTGCCAGCAGTGACAGGGCAAGCAATCAGTCCCAGCATTTT
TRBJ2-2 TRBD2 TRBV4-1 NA CASSPKGGTLDRELFF TGCGCCAGCAGCCCGAAGGGAGGGACTTTGGACCGGGAGCTGTTTTTT
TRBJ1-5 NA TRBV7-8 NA CASSLVSRLSQPQHF TGTGCCAGCAGCTTAGTTTCGAGGTTGAGCCAGCCCCAGCATTTT
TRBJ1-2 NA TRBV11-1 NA CASSITGSPDYGYTF TGTGCCAGCAGCATCACGGGGTCCCCCGACTATGGCTACACCTTC
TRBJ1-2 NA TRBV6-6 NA CASSYSTGSGYTF TGTGCCAGCAGTTACTCGACGGGGAGTGGCTACACCTTC
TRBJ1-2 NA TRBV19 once CASKNRDSPGYTF TGTGCCAGCAAAAACAGGGACTCCCCGGGCTACACCTTC
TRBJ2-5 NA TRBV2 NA CASSGTEQETQYF TGTGCCAGCAGTGGCACGGAACAAGAGACCCAGTACTTC
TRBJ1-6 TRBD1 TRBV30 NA CAWSDKGQGARSPLHF TGTGCCTGGAGTGACAAGGGACAGGGGGCACGTTCACCCCTCCACTTT
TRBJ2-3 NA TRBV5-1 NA CASSRDSTTDTQYF TGCGCCAGCAGCAGAGATAGTACGACAGATACGCAGTATTTT
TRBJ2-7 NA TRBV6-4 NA CASKPSPESSYEQYF TGTGCCAGCAAACCTAGTCCCGAGAGCTCCTACGAGCAGTACTTC
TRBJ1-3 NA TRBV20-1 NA CSAKQGNTIYF TGCAGTGCTAAACAGGGAAACACCATATATTTT
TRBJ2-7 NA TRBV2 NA CASGRGPYEQYF TGTGCCAGCGGGCGGGGCCCCTACGAGCAGTACTTC
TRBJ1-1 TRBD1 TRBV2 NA CASRQGYTEAFF TGTGCCAGCAGACAGGGGTATACTGAAGCTTTCTTT